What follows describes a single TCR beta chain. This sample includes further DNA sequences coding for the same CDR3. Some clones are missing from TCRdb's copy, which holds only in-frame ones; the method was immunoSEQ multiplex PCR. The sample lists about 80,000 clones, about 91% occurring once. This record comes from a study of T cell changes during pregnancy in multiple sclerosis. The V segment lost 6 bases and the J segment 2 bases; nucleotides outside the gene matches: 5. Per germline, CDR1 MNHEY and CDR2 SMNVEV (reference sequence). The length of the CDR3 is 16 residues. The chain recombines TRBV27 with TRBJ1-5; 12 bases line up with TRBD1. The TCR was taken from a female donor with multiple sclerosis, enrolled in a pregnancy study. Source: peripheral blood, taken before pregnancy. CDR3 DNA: TGTGCCAGCAGCTCTGGGACAGGGGGCGGCAATCAGCCCCAGCATTTT. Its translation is CASSSGTGGGNQPQHF.